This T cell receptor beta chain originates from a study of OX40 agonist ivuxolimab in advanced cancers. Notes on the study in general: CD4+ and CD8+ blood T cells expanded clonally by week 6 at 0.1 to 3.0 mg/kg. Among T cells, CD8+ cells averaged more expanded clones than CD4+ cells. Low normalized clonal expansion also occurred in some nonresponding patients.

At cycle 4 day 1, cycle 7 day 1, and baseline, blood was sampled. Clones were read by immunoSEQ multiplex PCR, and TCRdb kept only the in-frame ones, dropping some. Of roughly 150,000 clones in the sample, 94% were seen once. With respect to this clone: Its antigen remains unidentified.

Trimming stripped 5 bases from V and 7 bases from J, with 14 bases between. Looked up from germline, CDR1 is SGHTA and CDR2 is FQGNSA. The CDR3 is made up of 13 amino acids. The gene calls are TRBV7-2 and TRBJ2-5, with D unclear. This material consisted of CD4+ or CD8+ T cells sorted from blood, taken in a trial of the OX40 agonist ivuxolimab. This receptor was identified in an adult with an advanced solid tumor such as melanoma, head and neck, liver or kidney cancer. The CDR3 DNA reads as TGTGCCAGCAGCCCCTACGTATCGGGGACCCAGTACTTC. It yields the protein CASSPYVSGTQYF. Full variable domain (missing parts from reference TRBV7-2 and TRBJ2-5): GAGVSQSPSNKVTEKGKDVELRCDPISGHTALYWYRQSLGQGLEFLIYFQGNSAPDKSGLPSDRFSAERTGGSVSTLTIQRTQQEDSAVYLCASSPYVSGTQYFGPGTRLLVL.